This T cell receptor (beta chain) was retrieved from a study of T cell responses to AZD1222 COVID-19 vaccine. Broader study findings: It was only a handful of AZD1222 recipients who were seropositive at baseline. As reported, nearly half of all spike-specific TCRs target variant regions that are unmutated.

Generated by immunoSEQ multiplex PCR, the TCRdb table keeps only in-frame clones and is missing some. The data show some 170,000 clones, 85% to 90% seen once. Details on this clone: Its antigen remains unidentified.

Trimming cost V 3 bases and J 7 bases; bases outside gene matches: 10. The CDR3 spans 15 residues. The germline gives CDR1 ENHRY, CDR2 SYGVKD. The source was peripheral blood, collected on day 0 of AZD1222 vaccination. The TCR was taken from an adult in good health. The rearrangement uses TRBV10-3 and TRBJ1-2, with 8 bases matching TRBD1. The CDR3 is CAISERPQGASGYTF. The CDR3 coding sequence is TGTGCCATCAGTGAACGTCCCCAGGGGGCTTCTGGCTACACCTTC.